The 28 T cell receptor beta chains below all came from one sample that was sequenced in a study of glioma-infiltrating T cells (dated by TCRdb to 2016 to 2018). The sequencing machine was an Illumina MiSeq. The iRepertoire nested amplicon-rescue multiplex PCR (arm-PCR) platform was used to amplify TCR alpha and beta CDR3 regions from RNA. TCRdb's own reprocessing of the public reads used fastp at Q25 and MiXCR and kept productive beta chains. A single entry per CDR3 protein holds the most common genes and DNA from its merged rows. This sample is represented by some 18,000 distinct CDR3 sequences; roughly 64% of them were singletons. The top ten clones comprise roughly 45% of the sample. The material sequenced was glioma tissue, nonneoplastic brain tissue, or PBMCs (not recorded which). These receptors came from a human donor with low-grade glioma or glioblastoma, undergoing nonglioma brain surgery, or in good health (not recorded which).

The CDR3, as DNA: TGTGCCAGCAGTGAAGGTTCACCCCTCCACTTT. Amino acid sequence: CASSEGSPLHF. This rearrangement joins TRBV6-1 to TRBJ1-6; D unclear. The ends were cut back, 1 base at V and 9 bases at J, with 1 base in the middle. CDR1 is MNHNS and CDR2 is SASEGT in the germline V gene. The CDR3 is 11 amino acids.

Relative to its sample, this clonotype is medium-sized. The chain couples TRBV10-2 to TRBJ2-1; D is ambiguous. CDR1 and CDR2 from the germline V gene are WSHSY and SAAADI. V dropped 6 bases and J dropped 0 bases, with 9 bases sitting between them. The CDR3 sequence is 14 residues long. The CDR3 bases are TGCGCCAGCAGCCCAACGGGCTCCTACAATGAGCAGTTCTTC. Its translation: CASSPTGSYNEQFF.

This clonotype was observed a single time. The CDR3 region is CSAGSGSPSYEQYF. The DNA for the CDR3 is TGCAGTGCTGGTAGCGGGAGCCCATCCTACGAGCAGTACTTC. The chain employs TRBV20-1 and TRBJ2-7; TRBD2 matches at 9 bases. Germline V lookup: CDR1 DFQATT, CDR2 SNEGSKA (reference sequence). With 5 bases clipped from V and 1 base from J, the junction kept 6 bases outside the gene matches. The CDR3 runs 14 residues.

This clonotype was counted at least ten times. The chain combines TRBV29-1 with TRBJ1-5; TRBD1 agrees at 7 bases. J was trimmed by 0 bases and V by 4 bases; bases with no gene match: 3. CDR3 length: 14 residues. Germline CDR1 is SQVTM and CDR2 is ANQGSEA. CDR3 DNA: TGCAGCGTTGCTGCAGGGGGTAGCAATCAGCCCCAGCATTTT. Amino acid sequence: CSVAAGGSNQPQHF.

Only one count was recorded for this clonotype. The CDR3 sequence is CASSLRADTFYGYTF. The CDR3 nucleotides are TGTGCCAGCAGCTTACGAGCGGACACTTTTTATGGCTACACCTTC. The chain couples TRBV7-3 to TRBJ1-2; tentatively, D is TRBD1 (5 bases). CDR3 length equals 15 residues. V lost 2 bases and J lost 5, with 15 bases in between. Germline V gene lookup returns CDR1 SGHTA and CDR2 FQGTGA.

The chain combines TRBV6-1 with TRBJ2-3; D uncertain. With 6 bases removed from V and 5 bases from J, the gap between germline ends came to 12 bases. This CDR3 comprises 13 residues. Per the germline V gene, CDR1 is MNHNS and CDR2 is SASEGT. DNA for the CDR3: TGTGCCAGCAGCCCCACCTGGCTAGATACGCAGTATTTT. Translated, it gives CASSPTWLDTQYF.

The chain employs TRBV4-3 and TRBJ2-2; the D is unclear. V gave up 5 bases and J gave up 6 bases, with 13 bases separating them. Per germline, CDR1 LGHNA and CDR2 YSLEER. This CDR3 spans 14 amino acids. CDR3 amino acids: CASSYRYGAGELFF. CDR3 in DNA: TGCGCCAGCAGCTATAGATACGGCGCCGGGGAGCTGTTTTTT.

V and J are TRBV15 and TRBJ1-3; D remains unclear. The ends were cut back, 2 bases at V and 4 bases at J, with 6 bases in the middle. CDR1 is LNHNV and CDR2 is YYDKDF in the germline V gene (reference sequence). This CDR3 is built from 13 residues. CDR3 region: CATSRPPGNTIYF. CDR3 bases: TGTGCCACCAGCAGACCACCGGGAAACACCATATATTTT.

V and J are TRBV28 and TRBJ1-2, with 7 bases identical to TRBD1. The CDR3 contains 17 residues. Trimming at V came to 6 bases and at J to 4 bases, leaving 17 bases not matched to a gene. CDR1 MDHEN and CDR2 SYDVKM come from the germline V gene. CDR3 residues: CASSIGVGTEDFYGYTF. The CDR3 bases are TGTGCCAGCAGCATTGGTGTGGGGACAGAGGATTTCTATGGCTACACCTTC.

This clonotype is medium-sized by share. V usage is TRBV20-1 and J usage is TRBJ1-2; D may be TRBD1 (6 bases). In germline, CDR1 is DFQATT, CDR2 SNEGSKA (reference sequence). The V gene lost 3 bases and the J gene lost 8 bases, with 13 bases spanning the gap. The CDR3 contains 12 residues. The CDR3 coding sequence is TGCAGTGCTAGGAGGGGGGAGCGGGGCTACACCTTC. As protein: CSARRGERGYTF.

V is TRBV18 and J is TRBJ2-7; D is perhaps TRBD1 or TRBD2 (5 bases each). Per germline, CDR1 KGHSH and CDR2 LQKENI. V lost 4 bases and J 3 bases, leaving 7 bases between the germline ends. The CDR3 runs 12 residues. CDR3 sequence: CASSRDLYEQYF. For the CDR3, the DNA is TGTGCCAGCTCACGGGACCTCTACGAGCAGTACTTC.

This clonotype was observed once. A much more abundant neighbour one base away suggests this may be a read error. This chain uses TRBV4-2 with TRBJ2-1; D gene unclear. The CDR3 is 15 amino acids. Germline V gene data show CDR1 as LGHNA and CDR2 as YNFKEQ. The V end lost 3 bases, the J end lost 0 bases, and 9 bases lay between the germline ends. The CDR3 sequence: CASSQVSASYNEQFF. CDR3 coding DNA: TGTGCCAGCAGCCAGGTCTCGGCCTCCTACAATGAGCAGTTCTTC.

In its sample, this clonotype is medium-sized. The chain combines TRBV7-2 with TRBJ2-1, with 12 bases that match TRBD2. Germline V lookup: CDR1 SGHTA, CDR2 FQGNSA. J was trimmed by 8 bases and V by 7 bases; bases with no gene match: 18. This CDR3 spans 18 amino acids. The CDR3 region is CASTGMLAGGPISHEQFF. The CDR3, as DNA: TGTGCCAGCACTGGGATGCTAGCGGGAGGGCCAATTAGTCATGAGCAGTTCTTC.

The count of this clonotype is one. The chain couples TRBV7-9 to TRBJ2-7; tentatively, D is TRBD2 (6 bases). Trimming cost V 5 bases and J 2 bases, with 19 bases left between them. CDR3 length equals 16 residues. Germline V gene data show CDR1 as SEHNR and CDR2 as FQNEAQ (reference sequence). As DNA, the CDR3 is TGTGCCAGCAGCCCCGAGGTAACAGGAGGGGCCTACGAGCAGTACTTC. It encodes CASSPEVTGGAYEQYF.

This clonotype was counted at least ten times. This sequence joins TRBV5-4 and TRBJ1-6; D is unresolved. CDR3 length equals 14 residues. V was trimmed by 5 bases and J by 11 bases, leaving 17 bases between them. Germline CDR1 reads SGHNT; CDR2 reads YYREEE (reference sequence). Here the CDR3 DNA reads TGTGCCAGCAGTTTACCTACTGGGAGAGCACCCCTCCACTTT. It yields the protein CASSLPTGRAPLHF.

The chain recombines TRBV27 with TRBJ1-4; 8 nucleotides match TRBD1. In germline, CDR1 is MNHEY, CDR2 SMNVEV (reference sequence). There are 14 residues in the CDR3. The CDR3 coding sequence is TGTGACGGCAGCGGACAGGGTCTTGGAGAAAAACTGTTTTTT. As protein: CDGSGQGLGEKLFF.

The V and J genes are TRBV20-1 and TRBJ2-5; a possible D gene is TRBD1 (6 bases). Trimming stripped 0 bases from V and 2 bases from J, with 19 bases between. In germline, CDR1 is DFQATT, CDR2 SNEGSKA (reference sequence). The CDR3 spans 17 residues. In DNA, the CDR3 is TGCAGTGCTAGAGATCTATGGACAGCCGCTTCTCAAGAGACCCAGTACTTC. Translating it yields CSARDLWTAASQETQYF.

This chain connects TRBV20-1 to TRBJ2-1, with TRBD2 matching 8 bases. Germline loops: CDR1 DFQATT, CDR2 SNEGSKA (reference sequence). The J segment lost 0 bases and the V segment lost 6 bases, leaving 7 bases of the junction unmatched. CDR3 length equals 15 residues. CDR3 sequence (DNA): TGCAGTGCCGGAAGAAGCGGGAGCTCCTACAATGAGCAGTTCTTC. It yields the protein CSAGRSGSSYNEQFF.

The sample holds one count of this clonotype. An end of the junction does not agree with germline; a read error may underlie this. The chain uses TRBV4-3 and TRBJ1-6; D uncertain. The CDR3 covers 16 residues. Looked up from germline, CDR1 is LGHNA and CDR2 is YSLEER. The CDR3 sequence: CTSSSRATSSRSPLHF. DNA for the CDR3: TGCACCAGCAGCTCAAGAGCCACCTCAAGCAGATCACCCCTCCACTTT.

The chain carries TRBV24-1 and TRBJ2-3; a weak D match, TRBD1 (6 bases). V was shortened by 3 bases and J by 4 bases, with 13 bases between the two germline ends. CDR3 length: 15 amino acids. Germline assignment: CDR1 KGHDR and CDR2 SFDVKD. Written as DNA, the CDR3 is TGTGCCACCAGTGATCCCAGGGGAAGCGCAGATACGCAGTATTTT. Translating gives CATSDPRGSADTQYF.

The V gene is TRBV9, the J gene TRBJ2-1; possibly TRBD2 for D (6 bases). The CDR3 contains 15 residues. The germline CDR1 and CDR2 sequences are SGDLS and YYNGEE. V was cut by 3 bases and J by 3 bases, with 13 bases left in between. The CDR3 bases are TGTGCCAGCAGCGGCAAGGCTAGCGTCTACAATGAGCAGTTCTTC. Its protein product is CASSGKASVYNEQFF. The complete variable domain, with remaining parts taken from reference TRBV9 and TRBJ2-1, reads DSGVTQTPKHLITATGQRVTLRCSPRSGDLSVYWYQQSLDQGLQFLIQYYNGEERAKGNILERFSAQQFPDLHSELNLSSLELGDSALYFCASSGKASVYNEQFFGPGTRLTVL.

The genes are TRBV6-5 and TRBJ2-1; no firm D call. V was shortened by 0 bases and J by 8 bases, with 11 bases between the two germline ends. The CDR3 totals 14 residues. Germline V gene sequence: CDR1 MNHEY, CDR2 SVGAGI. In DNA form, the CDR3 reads TGTGCCAGCAGTTACTCGAATGGCCGGCATGAGCAGTTCTTC. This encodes CASSYSNGRHEQFF.

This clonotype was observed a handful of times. The CDR3 region is CASWGWTDRIIAFF. The CDR3 coding sequence is TGTGCCAGCTGGGGTTGGACAGACCGGATTATAGCTTTCTTT. The chain links TRBV6-2 or TRBV6-3 to TRBJ1-1, with a tentative D call TRBD1 (6 bases). The germline V gene has CDR1 MNHEY and CDR2 SVGEGT. The CDR3 runs 14 residues. V shed 8 bases and J shed 10 bases, with 23 bases lying between them.

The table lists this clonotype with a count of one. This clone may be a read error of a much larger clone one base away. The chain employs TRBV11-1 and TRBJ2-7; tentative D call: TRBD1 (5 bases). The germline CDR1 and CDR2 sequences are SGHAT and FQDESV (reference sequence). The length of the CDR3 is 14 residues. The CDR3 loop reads CASSLQTDSYERYF. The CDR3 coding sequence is TGTGCCAGCAGCCTCCAGACAGATTCCTACGAGCGGTACTTC.

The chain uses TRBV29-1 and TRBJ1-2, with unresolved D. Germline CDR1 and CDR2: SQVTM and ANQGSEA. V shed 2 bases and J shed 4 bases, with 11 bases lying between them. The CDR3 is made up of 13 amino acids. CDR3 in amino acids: CSVETFDFYGYTF. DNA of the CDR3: TGCAGCGTTGAAACGTTCGACTTCTATGGCTACACCTTC. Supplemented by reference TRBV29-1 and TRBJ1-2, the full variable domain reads SAVISQKPSRDICQRGTSLTIQCQVDSQVTMMFWYRQQPGQSLTLIATANQGSEATYESGFVIDKFPISRPNLTFSTLTVSNMSPEDSSIYLCSVETFDFYGYTFGSGTRLTVV.

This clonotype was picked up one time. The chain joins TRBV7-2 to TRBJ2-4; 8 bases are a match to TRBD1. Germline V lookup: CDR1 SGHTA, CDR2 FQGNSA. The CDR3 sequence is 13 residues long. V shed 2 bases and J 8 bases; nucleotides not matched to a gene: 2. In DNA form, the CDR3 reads TGTGCCAGCAGCTTACAGGGGGCAGACATTCAGTACTTC. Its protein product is CASSLQGADIQYF.

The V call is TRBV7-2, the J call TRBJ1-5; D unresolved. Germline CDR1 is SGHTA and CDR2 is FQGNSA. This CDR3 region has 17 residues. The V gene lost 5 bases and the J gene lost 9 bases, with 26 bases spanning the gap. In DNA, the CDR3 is TGTGCCAGCAGCGAAAGCCATCAACGAGCTCCGTTTCGGCCCCAGCATTTT. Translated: CASSESHQRAPFRPQHF.

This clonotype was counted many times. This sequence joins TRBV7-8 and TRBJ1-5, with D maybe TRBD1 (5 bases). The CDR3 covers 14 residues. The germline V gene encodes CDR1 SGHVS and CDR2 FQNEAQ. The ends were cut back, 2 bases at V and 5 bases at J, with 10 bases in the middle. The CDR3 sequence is CASSLLRGDQPQHF. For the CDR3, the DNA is TGTGCCAGCAGCTTATTACGGGGGGATCAGCCCCAGCATTTT. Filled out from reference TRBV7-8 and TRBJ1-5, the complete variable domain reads GAGVSQSPRYKVAKRGQDVALRCDPISGHVSLFWYQQALGQGPEFLTYFQNEAQLDKSGLPSDRFFAERPEGSVSTLKIQRTQQEDSAVYLCASSLLRGDQPQHFGDGTRLSIL.